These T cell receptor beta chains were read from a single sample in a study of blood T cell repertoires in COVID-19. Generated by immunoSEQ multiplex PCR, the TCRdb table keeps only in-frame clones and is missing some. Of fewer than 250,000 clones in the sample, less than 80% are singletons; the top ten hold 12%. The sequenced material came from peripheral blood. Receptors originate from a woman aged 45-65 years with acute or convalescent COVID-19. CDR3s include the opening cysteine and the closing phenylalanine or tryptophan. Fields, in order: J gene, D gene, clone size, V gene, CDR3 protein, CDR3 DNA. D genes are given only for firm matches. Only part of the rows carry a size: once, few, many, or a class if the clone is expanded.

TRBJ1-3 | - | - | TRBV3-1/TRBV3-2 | CASSPVDRSFSGNTIYF | TGTGCCAGCAGCCCAGTCGACAGGTCTTTCTCTGGAAACACCATATATTTT
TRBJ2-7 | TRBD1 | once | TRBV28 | CASSLVGTGSYEQYF | TGTGCCAGCAGTTTAGTGGGGACAGGGTCCTACGAGCAGTACTTC
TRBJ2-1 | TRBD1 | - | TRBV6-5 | CASSYSRDRGLNEQFF | TGTGCCAGCAGTTACTCGAGGGACAGGGGGCTTAATGAGCAGTTCTTC
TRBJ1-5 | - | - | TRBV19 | CASNRGNQPQHF | TGTGCCAGTAACAGGGGCAATCAGCCCCAGCATTTT
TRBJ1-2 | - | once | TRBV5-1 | CASSTGQTAFGYTF | TGCGCCAGCAGCACCGGACAGACGGCCTTCGGCTACACCTTC
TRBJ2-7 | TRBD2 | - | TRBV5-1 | CASTPGLTSYEQYF | TGCGCCAGCACCCCGGGACTAACTTCCTACGAGCAGTACTTC
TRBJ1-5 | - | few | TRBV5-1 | CASSLDSLGGRQPQHF | TGCGCCAGCAGCTTGGATAGTCTAGGGGGTCGTCAGCCCCAGCATTTT
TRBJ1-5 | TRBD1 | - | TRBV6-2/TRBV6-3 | CASSSQGAGKPQHF | TGTGCCAGCAGCTCCCAGGGGGCGGGAAAGCCCCAGCATTTT
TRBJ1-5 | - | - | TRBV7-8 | CASSLVSGYNQPQHF | TGTGCCAGCAGCTTAGTGTCAGGGTATAATCAGCCCCAGCATTTT
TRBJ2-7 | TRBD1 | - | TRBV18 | CASSPDRASYEQYF | TGTGCCAGCTCACCAGACAGGGCCTCCTACGAGCAGTACTTC
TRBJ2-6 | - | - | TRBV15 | CATSARSGANVLTF | TGTGCCACCAGCGCCCGGTCTGGGGCCAACGTCCTGACTTTC
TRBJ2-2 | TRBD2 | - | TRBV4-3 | CASSQVTGGATGELFF | TGCGCCAGCAGCCAAGTTACGGGAGGGGCCACCGGGGAGCTGTTTTTT
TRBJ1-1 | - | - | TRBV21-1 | CASSKTGFGNTEAFF | TGTGCCAGCAGCAAAACGGGTTTTGGGAACACTGAAGCTTTCTTT
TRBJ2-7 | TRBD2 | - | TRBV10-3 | CAISGGLAREQYF | TGTGCCATCAGTGGGGGACTAGCTCGCGAGCAGTACTTC
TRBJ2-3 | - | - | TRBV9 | CASSVIPLSTDTQYF | TGTGCCAGCAGCGTAATTCCCCTTAGCACAGATACGCAGTATTTT
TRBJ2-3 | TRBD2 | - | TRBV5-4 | CASSLWTRGLDTDTQYF | TGTGCCAGCAGCTTGTGGACTAGGGGCCTCGACACAGATACGCAGTATTTT
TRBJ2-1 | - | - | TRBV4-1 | CASTKGAPGMTSYNEQFF | TGCGCCAGCACCAAAGGAGCACCGGGTATGACGTCCTACAATGAGCAGTTCTTC
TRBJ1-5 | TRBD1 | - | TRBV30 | CAWSRQGNQPQHF | TGTGCCTGGAGTCGACAGGGGAATCAGCCCCAGCATTTT
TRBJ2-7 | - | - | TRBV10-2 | CASSAYSYEQYF | TGCGCCAGCAGTGCTTACAGCTACGAGCAGTACTTC
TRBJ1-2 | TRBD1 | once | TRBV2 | CASRGTGAPGYTF | TGTGCCAGCAGGGGAACAGGGGCGCCGGGCTACACCTTC
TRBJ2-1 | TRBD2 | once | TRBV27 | CASSSWDYSYNEQFF | TGTGCCAGCAGTTCCTGGGACTACTCCTACAATGAGCAGTTCTTC
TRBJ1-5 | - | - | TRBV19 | CASSTAYGYSNQPQHF | TGTGCCAGTAGTACCGCCTATGGTTATAGCAATCAGCCCCAGCATTTT
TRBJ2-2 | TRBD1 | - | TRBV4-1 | CASSQTGTGLTGELFF | TGCGCCAGCAGCCAAACCGGGACAGGGCTCACCGGGGAGCTGTTTTTT
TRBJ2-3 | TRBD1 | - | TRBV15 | CATSADRGGETDTQYF | TGTGCCACCAGCGCTGACAGGGGAGGAGAGACAGATACGCAGTATTTT
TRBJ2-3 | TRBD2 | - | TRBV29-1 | CSVATPSGIRDTQYF | TGCAGCGTTGCAACCCCTAGCGGGATAAGAGATACGCAGTATTTT
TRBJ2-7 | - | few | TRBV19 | CASSSSGTYEQYF | TGTGCCAGTAGTAGTTCAGGGACATACGAGCAGTACTTC